Presented here are 6 T cell receptor beta chains from one specimen sequenced in a study of vaccination effects on CD4 cells after COVID-19. Data came from immunoSEQ multiplex PCR; TCRdb stores just in-frame clones and leaves some out. Altogether some 31,000 clones are present, roughly four fifths being singletons, with the ten largest covering around 6.6%. The authors isolated CD4+ T cells after around 9 days of culture. PCR confirmed that the person was infected with SARS-CoV-2 between March and December 2020. As their vaccination, participants received two doses of either BNT162b2 or mRNA-1273. These receptors lack a known antigen. The sequenced sample was CD4+ T cells from PBMCs cultured without peptide, obtained after COVID-19 vaccination. The origin of the receptors is a human donor who had a prior SARS-CoV-2 infection.

The J gene is TRBJ2-7, the V gene TRBV7-2; maybe TRBD2 (6 bases). Trimming removed 4 bases from V and 1 base from J, with 14 bases in between. From germline, CDR1 is SGHTA and CDR2 FQGNSA. This CDR3 contains 15 residues. CDR3 region: CASSSGTPRSYEQYF. For the CDR3, the DNA is TGTGCCAGCAGCTCCGGGACTCCCCGGTCCTACGAGCAGTACTTC.

This clone was counted between two and nine times. Other DNA sequences of this sample code for an identical CDR3. The V and J genes are TRBV19 and TRBJ1-5; no firm D call. The germline V and J ends were trimmed by 2 bases and 3 bases, with 14 bases remaining between them. The CDR3 loop spans 16 amino acids. The V gene's germline CDR1 is LNHDA and CDR2 SQIVND (reference sequence). The CDR3: CASSIIGLKPNQPQHF. The CDR3 nucleotides are TGTGCCAGTAGTATAATAGGGCTGAAGCCCAATCAGCCCCAGCATTTT.

V usage is TRBV3-1 (or the pseudogene TRBV3-2) and J usage is TRBJ2-2; 11 positions agree with TRBD2. Trimming took 5 bases from V and 0 from J; bases not matched to a gene: 2. Germline CDR1 is LGHDT and CDR2 is YNNKEL (reference sequence). The CDR3 contains 16 residues. The CDR3 DNA sequence: TGTGCCAGCAGCTCACTAGCGGGGGCGAACACCGGGGAGCTGTTTTTT. It yields the protein CASSSLAGANTGELFF.

The V and J genes are TRBV2 and TRBJ2-7; D is ambiguous. The CDR3 contains 14 residues. Deletions cut 3 bases from V and 2 bases from J, with 11 bases between. Germline V gives CDR1 SNHLY, CDR2 FYNNEI. DNA for the CDR3: TGTGCCAGCAGTGATGGCAGTCTTACCTACGAGCAGTACTTC. It is translated as CASSDGSLTYEQYF.

The chain couples TRBV6-4 to TRBJ1-1, with 8 bases identical to TRBD1. J gave up 10 bases and V 4 bases, and 8 bases lay outside the gene matches. The CDR3 contains 13 residues. Germline-derived CDR1 and CDR2 are MRHNA and SNTAGT. The CDR3 loop reads CASSVGTGGSAFF. CDR3 coding DNA: TGTGCCAGCAGTGTCGGGACAGGAGGTTCAGCTTTCTTT.

This clone was observed a handful of times. The chain carries TRBV5-4 and TRBJ2-5, with TRBD2 matching over 11 bases. Germline V gene sequence: CDR1 SGHNT, CDR2 YYREEE (reference sequence). The CDR3 runs 16 residues. With V trimmed by 1 base and J by 5 bases, 7 bases remained unmatched. The CDR3 nucleotides read TGTGCCAGCAGCTTGCCACTAGCGGGAGTACGGGAGACCCAGTACTTC. Protein: CASSLPLAGVRETQYF.